This TCR beta chain was profiled in a study of T-cell reconstitution after alpha-beta-depleted transplantation in children. Regarding this clonotype: Possible read error: a much larger clone is one base away.

CDR3 length: 17 residues. The TCRbeta library incorporated unique molecular identifiers. Via MiXCR, TCRdb re-called the PCR reads, giving one row per CDR3 protein. The profile shows over 150,000 distinct CDR3 sequences, roughly 15% of them singletons. This material consisted of PBMCs from the stem cell graft donor, taken from the stem cell graft. This chain uses TRBV12-3 or TRBV12-4 with TRBJ2-5; 8 bases line up with TRBD1. The clonotype comes from a human donor who donated a stem cell graft to a child with acute lymphoblastic leukemia. CDR3 amino acids: CATSSPAGGWGAETQYF. The CDR3 DNA sequence: TGTGCCACCAGTTCTCCGGCAGGGGGCTGGGGAGCAGAGACCCAGTACTTC.